Listed here are 23 T cell receptor beta chains from one sample, sequenced in a study of identifying expanded T cells in peripheral blood. TCRdb's table, derived via immunoSEQ multiplex PCR, lists solely in-frame clones and lacks some. The table records some 70,000 clones, roughly 90% of them present only once. The sequencing sample was made of blood. The receptors stem from a person aged 18 to 70 in good health.

The CDR3 here is CASTQGEKLFF. The CDR3 DNA sequence: TGTGCCAGCACCCAAGGTGAAAAACTGTTTTTT. The rearrangement links TRBV6-6 to TRBJ1-4; unclear D gene. The CDR3 spans 11 residues. Looked up from germline, CDR1 is MNHNY and CDR2 is SVGAGI (reference sequence). Trimming pared 7 bases from V and 7 bases from J, leaving 7 bases between.

The J gene is TRBJ2-2, the V gene TRBV7-3, with a tentative D call TRBD1 (5 bases). CDR1 is SGHTA and CDR2 is FQGTGA in the germline V gene. The CDR3 contains 16 residues. Trimming removed 1 base at V and 5 bases at J, with 14 bases between. The CDR3 bases are TGTGCCAGCAGCTTAAATGCAGGGCATAAGACCGGGGAGCTGTTTTTT. It is translated as CASSLNAGHKTGELFF.

This chain connects TRBV2 to TRBJ2-7; TRBD2 might be the D (5 bases). Germline assignment: CDR1 SNHLY and CDR2 FYNNEI. This CDR3 spans 11 amino acids. Trimming left V 3 bases short and J 6 bases short, with 6 bases between. The CDR3 protein is CASSDGGEQYF. Here the CDR3 DNA reads TGTGCCAGCAGTGACGGAGGCGAGCAGTACTTC.

The chain uses TRBV4-1 and TRBJ2-3, with D possibly matching TRBD1 (6 bases). CDR3 length equals 15 residues. Germline CDR1 reads MGHRA; CDR2 reads YSYEKL. Trimming cost V 6 bases and J 0 bases, with 13 bases left between them. The CDR3 protein is CASRWTVTSTDTQYF. CDR3 DNA: TGCGCCAGCAGGTGGACAGTTACTAGCACAGATACGCAGTATTTT.

The rearrangement links TRBV27 to TRBJ2-5, with unresolved D. The V end was cut by 0 bases, the J end by 1 base, with 3 bases between. CDR1 MNHEY and CDR2 SMNVEV come from the germline V gene (reference sequence). The CDR3 runs 13 residues. The CDR3 DNA reads as TGTGCCAGCAGTTTATCCACCCAAGAGACCCAGTACTTC. This translates into CASSLSTQETQYF.

The chain is built from TRBV14 and TRBJ2-3; 11 positions match TRBD2. The J segment lost 2 bases and the V segment lost 4 bases, leaving 11 bases of the junction unmatched. Germline V CDR1 and CDR2: SGHDN, FVKESK. The CDR3 extends over 18 amino acids. The CDR3 reads CASSLRLAGQAFTDTQYF. CDR3 coding DNA: TGTGCCAGCAGCCTCAGACTAGCGGGACAGGCTTTCACAGATACGCAGTATTTT.

The V gene is TRBV9, the J gene TRBJ2-5, with a weak D call TRBD2 (6 bases). Germline V CDR1 and CDR2: SGDLS, YYNGEE. V gave up 3 bases and J gave up 4 bases, with 16 bases separating them. The CDR3 totals 15 residues. CDR3 DNA: TGTGCCAGCAGCGAGGAGGGTAGCGGTGGAGAGACCCAGTACTTC. It specifies CASSEEGSGGETQYF.

The chain recombines TRBV9 with TRBJ2-2, with 7 bases lining up with TRBD2. V lost 2 bases to trimming and J lost 5 bases; unmatched junction nucleotides: 6. The germline gives CDR1 SGDLS, CDR2 YYNGEE. The CDR3 covers 15 residues. The CDR3 region is CASSVSGLPTGELFF. The CDR3 DNA reads TGTGCCAGCAGCGTCTCGGGACTACCAACCGGGGAGCTGTTTTTT.

The chain combines TRBV5-6 with TRBJ2-7, with D tentatively TRBD1 or TRBD2 (5 bases each). The V end lost 4 bases, the J end lost 6 bases, and 17 bases lay between the germline ends. The CDR3 covers 14 residues. Looked up from germline, CDR1 is SGHDT and CDR2 is YYEEEE. Here the CDR3 DNA reads TGTGCCAGCAGCCCTGAGGGGCCGACTTCCGAGCAGTACTTC. Protein sequence: CASSPEGPTSEQYF.

V and J are TRBV7-2 and TRBJ2-1; D is perhaps TRBD1 (5 bases). Trimming pared 2 bases from V and 3 bases from J, leaving 11 bases between. Germline CDR1 SGHTA, CDR2 FQGNSA. The CDR3 extends over 15 amino acids. CDR3 sequence: CASSLFGQGYNEQFF. The CDR3 DNA reads TGTGCCAGCAGCTTATTCGGCCAGGGCTACAATGAGCAGTTCTTC.

The V gene is TRBV29-1, the J gene TRBJ1-5; tentatively, D is TRBD1 (5 bases). The CDR3 consists of 12 residues. Trimming took off 5 bases at V and 6 bases at J, with 11 bases between the two ends. CDR1 and CDR2 (germline): SQVTM, ANQGSEA. The CDR3 region is CSVRQGGQPQHF. Written as DNA, the CDR3 is TGCAGCGTTCGTCAGGGAGGTCAGCCCCAGCATTTT.

The chain employs TRBV2 and TRBJ1-1; D possibly corresponds to TRBD1 (5 bases). The CDR3 has 13 residues. CDR1 and CDR2 (germline): SNHLY, FYNNEI. Deletions cut 4 bases from V and 3 bases from J, with 9 bases between. CDR3 in amino acids: CASSGEGHTEAFF. In nucleotides, the CDR3 is TGTGCCAGCAGTGGGGAGGGGCACACTGAAGCTTTCTTT.

This clone has a single count. The rearrangement uses TRBV5-1 and TRBJ2-5; D possibly corresponds to TRBD2 (5 bases). Trimming stripped 4 bases from V and 5 bases from J, with 18 bases between. Germline V gene lookup returns CDR1 SGHRS and CDR2 YFSETQ. The CDR3 totals 15 residues. The CDR3 DNA follows: TGCGCCAGCAGCCCTTTAGGGCCACTAGGGGAGACCCAGTACTTC. Translation gives CASSPLGPLGETQYF.

V gene TRBV20-1 combines with J gene TRBJ2-2; D is unresolved. V was clipped by 8 bases and J by 3 bases, with 7 bases between them. The CDR3 loop spans 11 amino acids. Germline V gene sequence: CDR1 DFQATT, CDR2 SNEGSKA (reference sequence). The CDR3 spells CSREHTGELFF. In DNA, the CDR3 is TGCAGTAGAGAGCACACCGGGGAGCTGTTTTTT.

The chain combines TRBV7-9 with TRBJ2-1; D could derive from TRBD1 or TRBD2 (5 bases each). The CDR3 has 16 residues. Germline V gene lookup returns CDR1 SEHNR and CDR2 FQNEAQ (reference sequence). Trimming removed 3 bases at V and 0 bases at J, with 12 bases between. Here the CDR3 DNA reads TGTGCCAGCAGCTTTGGGGCGGGTAACTCCTACAATGAGCAGTTCTTC. This sequence encodes CASSFGAGNSYNEQFF.

The V and J genes are TRBV5-1 and TRBJ2-7, with 11 bases lining up with TRBD1. The CDR3 is made up of 15 amino acids. The V gene's germline CDR1 is SGHRS and CDR2 YFSETQ. Trimming took 4 bases from V and 5 from J; bases not matched to a gene: 8. The CDR3 nucleotides are TGCGCCAGCAGCCATCAGGGACAGGGGGTCCACGAGCAGTACTTC. This translates into CASSHQGQGVHEQYF.

The V gene is TRBV6-1, the J gene TRBJ1-5; 8 nucleotides align to TRBD1. The germline gives CDR1 MNHNS, CDR2 SASEGT. The length of the CDR3 is 13 residues. V dropped 7 bases and J dropped 5; count of bases not matched to a gene: 4. CDR3 region: CASIDRGDQPQHF. For the CDR3, the DNA is TGTGCCAGCATCGACAGGGGTGATCAGCCCCAGCATTTT.

J is TRBJ2-2 and V is TRBV5-4, with D possibly TRBD1 on 5 matching bases. This CDR3 spans 16 amino acids. CDR1 and CDR2 (germline): SGHNT, YYREEE (reference sequence). V was clipped by 0 bases and J by 2 bases, with 11 bases between them. Here the CDR3 reads CASSLGSGSNTGELFF. The CDR3 DNA follows: TGTGCCAGCAGCTTGGGATCAGGGTCCAACACCGGGGAGCTGTTTTTT.

This clone appeared once. V usage is TRBV9 and J usage is TRBJ2-3; 8 bases map to TRBD2. Looked up from germline, CDR1 is SGDLS and CDR2 is YYNGEE. V shed 4 bases and J 3 bases; nucleotides not matched to a gene: 7. The CDR3 runs to 15 residues. Written as DNA, the CDR3 is TGTGCCAGCAGCACAAAAGCGGGAGTGACAGATACGCAGTATTTT. It codes for CASSTKAGVTDTQYF.

The rearrangement uses TRBV18 and TRBJ2-2, with D unclear. This CDR3 spans 15 amino acids. CDR1 is KGHSH and CDR2 is LQKENI in the germline V gene. Trimming shortened V by 0 bases and J by 7 bases, and 12 bases separated the two germline ends. The CDR3 bases are TGTGCCAGCTCACCACCTGGGTGGTACGGCGGGGAGCTGTTTTTT. It translates to CASSPPGWYGGELFF.

The chain has TRBV2 and TRBJ2-3, with D perhaps matching TRBD2 (6 bases). The ends were cut back, 5 bases at V and 0 bases at J, with 15 bases in the middle. Germline loops: CDR1 SNHLY, CDR2 FYNNEI. The CDR3 has 16 amino acids. The CDR3 DNA is TGTGCCAGCAGTCGGGACTTAACCCTTAGCACAGATACGCAGTATTTT. Translation: CASSRDLTLSTDTQYF. The whole variable domain, filled in from reference TRBV2 and TRBJ2-3, reads EPEVTQTPSHQVTQMGQEVILRCVPISNHLYFYWYRQILGQKVEFLVSFYNNEISEKSEIFDDQFSVERPDGSNFTLKIRSTKLEDSAMYFCASSRDLTLSTDTQYFGPGTRLTVL.

This clone was seen a handful of times. The chain recombines TRBV20-1 with TRBJ1-1, with TRBD1 identical over 7 bases. This CDR3 spans 11 amino acids. Germline CDR1 and CDR2: DFQATT and SNEGSKA (reference sequence). After removal of 3 bases from V and 8 bases from J, the junction contained 3 bases not matched to a gene. The CDR3 spells CSASLTGEAFF. DNA for the CDR3: TGCAGTGCTAGCCTGACAGGGGAAGCTTTCTTT.

The chain links TRBV5-1 to TRBJ1-2, with TRBD1 as a possible D gene (6 bases). This CDR3 comprises 13 residues. The V end was cut by 4 bases, the J end by 5 bases, with 12 bases between. Germline V CDR1 and CDR2: SGHRS, YFSETQ. The CDR3 loop reads CASSLGQTYGYTF. The CDR3 region has the DNA TGCGCCAGCAGCCTTGGACAGACTTATGGCTACACCTTC.